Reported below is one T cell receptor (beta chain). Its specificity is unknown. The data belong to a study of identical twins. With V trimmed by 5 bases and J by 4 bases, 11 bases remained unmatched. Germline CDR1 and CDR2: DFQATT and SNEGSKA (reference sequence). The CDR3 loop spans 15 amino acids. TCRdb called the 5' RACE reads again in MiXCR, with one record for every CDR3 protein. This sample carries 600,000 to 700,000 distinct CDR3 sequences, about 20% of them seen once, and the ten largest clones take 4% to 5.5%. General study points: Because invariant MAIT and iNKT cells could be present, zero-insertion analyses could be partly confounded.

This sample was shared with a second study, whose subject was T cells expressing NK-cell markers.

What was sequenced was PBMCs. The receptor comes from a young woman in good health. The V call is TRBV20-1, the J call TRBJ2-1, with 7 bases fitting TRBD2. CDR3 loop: CSARGVGTIYNEQFF. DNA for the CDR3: TGCAGTGCTCGAGGGGTTGGGACTATATACAATGAGCAGTTCTTC.